The source of this T cell receptor (beta chain) is a study of blood T cells in healthy people across ages. Together with a sample-barcoded 5' primer, a J-beta primer mix was included in a second PCR lasting about 7 to 12 cycles. TCRdb reprocessed the 5' RACE reads via MiXCR and lists one record per CDR3 protein. This repertoire shows approximately 800,000 distinct CDR3 sequences, roughly 25% found once; its top ten account for under 4.5%. On this clonotype itself: The antigen remains undetermined.

Germline V gives CDR1 SQVTM, CDR2 ANQGSEA. Trimming removed 6 bases at V and 2 bases at J, with 13 bases between. This CDR3 spans 13 amino acids. Overall study findings and caveats: The authors considered diversity estimates from one million T cells to be underestimates. Unknown CMV status may confound age-related changes in expanded clones.

Another study also made use of these data, one on T cells of mothers and their children.

The receptor was derived from a boy aged 5-17 years in good health. The sample taken for sequencing was blood. The chain employs TRBV29-1 and TRBJ2-5; TRBD2 is a possible D gene (5 bases). The CDR3, as DNA: TGCAGCGTGAGACCGGACTTACAAGAGACCCAGTACTTC. Its protein product is CSVRPDLQETQYF.